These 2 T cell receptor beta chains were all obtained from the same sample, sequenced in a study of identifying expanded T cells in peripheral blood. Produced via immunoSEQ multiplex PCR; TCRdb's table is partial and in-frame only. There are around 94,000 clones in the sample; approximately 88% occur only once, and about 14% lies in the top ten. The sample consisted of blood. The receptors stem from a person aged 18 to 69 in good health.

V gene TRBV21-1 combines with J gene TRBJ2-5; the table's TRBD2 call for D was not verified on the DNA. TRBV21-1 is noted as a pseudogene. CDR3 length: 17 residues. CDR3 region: CASSIWTSGSSAETQYF. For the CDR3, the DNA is TGTGCCAGCAGCATTTGGACTAGCGGGTCATCCGCGGAGACCCAGTACTTC.

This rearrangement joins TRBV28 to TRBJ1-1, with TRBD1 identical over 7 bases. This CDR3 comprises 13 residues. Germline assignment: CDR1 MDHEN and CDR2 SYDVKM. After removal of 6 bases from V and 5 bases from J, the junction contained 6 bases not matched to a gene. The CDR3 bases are TGTGCCAGCAGGTTGACAGGGAGGACTGAAGCTTTCTTT. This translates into CASRLTGRTEAFF. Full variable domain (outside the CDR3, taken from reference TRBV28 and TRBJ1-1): DVKVTQSSRYLVKRTGEKVFLECVQDMDHENMFWYRQDPGLGLRLIYFSYDVKMKEKGDIPEGYSVSREKKERFSLILESASTNQTSMYLCASRLTGRTEAFFGQGTRLTVV.